There are a few counts of the clone carrying this T cell receptor beta chain. Disease lasting under 3 months, a NOSPECS grade of at least 4, and a Clinical Activity Score of at least 3 were features of the ophthalmopathy patients. Thyroid ultrasound, orbital computed tomography, clinical symptoms, and serum thyroxine and TRAb underpinned diagnoses. Germline CDR1 reads MNHEY; CDR2 reads SMNVEV (reference sequence). J was trimmed by 5 bases and V by 5 bases; bases with no gene match: 4. The CDR3 has 16 amino acids. TCR beta CDR3 regions were amplified from RNA. The HTBI set primed first-round TCR CDR3 RT-PCR. MiXCR was run by TCRdb on the multiplex PCR reads, yielding one entry per CDR3 protein. In the table there are some 570,000 distinct CDR3 sequences, roughly 15% of which are singletons. The data were taken from a study of T cells in Graves' hyperthyroidism and ophthalmopathy.

The sequence came from a woman between 18 and 29 years old with Graves' ophthalmopathy. J is TRBJ2-1 and V is TRBV27; TRBD2 matches 15 bases. Input material: blood. CDR3 region: CASSPGTSGRHNEQFF. The DNA of the CDR3 is TGTGCCAGCAGTCCCGGGACTAGCGGGAGGCACAATGAGCAGTTCTTC.